The rows below give T cell receptor beta chains drawn from one sample of a study of early T cells in non-severe SARS-CoV-2 infection. MiXCR was run by TCRdb on the 5' RACE reads, yielding one entry per CDR3 protein. The sample comprises tens of thousands of distinct CDR3 sequences, 18% of which are singletons, and approximately 9% rests with the top ten. This material consisted of whole blood, taken at baseline. The receptors shown here come from an adult who was a healthcare worker with PCR-confirmed SARS-CoV-2 infection or an uninfected control (not recorded which). Both conserved end residues are part of each CDR3. Fields, in order: J gene, V gene, D gene, clone size, CDR3 DNA, CDR3 protein. The D gene is left open where the match is weak. Clone size appears in some rows only: once, few, many, or a class for an expanded clone.

j_call: TRBJ2-3
v_call: TRBV5-4
d_call: TRBD1
clone_size: once
cdr3_nt: TGTGCCAGCAGCTCCCCGGGACAGACCACAGATACGCAGTATTTT
cdr3_aa: CASSSPGQTTDTQYF

j_call: TRBJ1-1
v_call: TRBV7-9
d_call: TRBD1
clone_size: few
cdr3_nt: TGTGCCAGCAGCTCCTCTGGACAGGGGCCTGAAGCTTTCTTT
cdr3_aa: CASSSSGQGPEAFF

j_call: TRBJ2-3
v_call: TRBV9
d_call: .
clone_size: .
cdr3_nt: TGTGCCAGCAGCACCACAGGGACAGATACGCAGTATTTT
cdr3_aa: CASSTTGTDTQYF

j_call: TRBJ1-2
v_call: TRBV5-6
d_call: .
clone_size: few
cdr3_nt: TGTGCCAGCAGCTTGGCGAGGGGCCGTGGCTACACCTTC
cdr3_aa: CASSLARGRGYTF

j_call: TRBJ1-2
v_call: TRBV12-3/TRBV12-4
d_call: .
clone_size: .
cdr3_nt: TGTGCCAGCAGTTTAGTTGGGGGCTATGGCTACACCTTC
cdr3_aa: CASSLVGGYGYTF

j_call: TRBJ1-1
v_call: TRBV28
d_call: .
clone_size: many
cdr3_nt: TGTGCCAGCAGAGGCCGGCCTGAAGCTTTCTTT
cdr3_aa: CASRGRPEAFF

j_call: TRBJ2-5
v_call: TRBV9
d_call: TRBD2
clone_size: .
cdr3_nt: TGTGCCAGCAGCGGAGCTAGCGGGGGGGCTCTAACTCAAGAGACCCAGTACTTC
cdr3_aa: CASSGASGGALTQETQYF

j_call: TRBJ2-1
v_call: TRBV5-1
d_call: TRBD1
clone_size: many
cdr3_nt: TGCGCCAGCAGCACCGGGACAGGGGGCTCAAATGAGCAGTTCTTC
cdr3_aa: CASSTGTGGSNEQFF

j_call: TRBJ2-5
v_call: TRBV20-1
d_call: .
clone_size: few
cdr3_nt: TGCAGTGCTAGCCGTTACCAAGAGACCCAGTACTTC
cdr3_aa: CSASRYQETQYF

j_call: TRBJ2-3
v_call: TRBV7-9
d_call: .
clone_size: medium-sized
cdr3_nt: TGTGCCAGCAGCTCCGACCGTTTTGGCACAGATACGCAGTATTTT
cdr3_aa: CASSSDRFGTDTQYF

j_call: TRBJ1-1
v_call: TRBV6-4
d_call: .
clone_size: few
cdr3_nt: TGTGCCAGCAGTCCCTCCTCGTGGGGTCTTAAGAACACTGAAGCTTTCTTT
cdr3_aa: CASSPSSWGLKNTEAFF

j_call: TRBJ2-4
v_call: TRBV29-1
d_call: .
clone_size: many
cdr3_nt: TGCAGCGTTGCTGGGGTGATAGCCAAAAACATTCAGTACTTC
cdr3_aa: CSVAGVIAKNIQYF

j_call: TRBJ2-5
v_call: TRBV12-3/TRBV12-4
d_call: .
clone_size: .
cdr3_nt: TGTGCCAGCAGTGCCCACAGCCCCCAAGAGACCCAGTACTTC
cdr3_aa: CASSAHSPQETQYF

j_call: TRBJ2-1
v_call: TRBV7-9
d_call: TRBD2
clone_size: few
cdr3_nt: TGTGCCAGCAGGAACCCGGGACTAGCGGGGAATGAGCAGTTCTTC
cdr3_aa: CASRNPGLAGNEQFF

j_call: TRBJ2-2
v_call: TRBV24-1
d_call: .
clone_size: many
cdr3_nt: TGTGCCACCAGTGATTTCCAGGGAAACACCGGGGAGCTGTTTTTT
cdr3_aa: CATSDFQGNTGELFF

j_call: TRBJ2-1
v_call: TRBV7-2
d_call: TRBD1
clone_size: .
cdr3_nt: TGTGCCAGCAGCCCCAAGGGTAGCGGGGACAGGGGGCAGTTCTTC
cdr3_aa: CASSPKGSGDRGQFF

j_call: TRBJ1-1
v_call: TRBV5-1
d_call: .
clone_size: few
cdr3_nt: TGCGCCAGCAGAGGACAGACAAACACTGAAGCTTTCTTT
cdr3_aa: CASRGQTNTEAFF

j_call: TRBJ2-7
v_call: TRBV4-1
d_call: .
clone_size: .
cdr3_nt: TGCGCCAGCAGCCAAGATCTGCAGGCGGGCTACGAGCAGTACTTC
cdr3_aa: CASSQDLQAGYEQYF

j_call: TRBJ2-7
v_call: TRBV5-4
d_call: .
clone_size: .
cdr3_nt: TGTGCCAGCAGCCCAGGGACTGATAGACACGAGCAGTACTTC
cdr3_aa: CASSPGTDRHEQYF

j_call: TRBJ2-2
v_call: TRBV14
d_call: TRBD2
clone_size: few
cdr3_nt: TGTGCCAGCAGCTACAGACTAGCGGTCAACACCGGGGAGCTGTTTTTT
cdr3_aa: CASSYRLAVNTGELFF

j_call: TRBJ1-2
v_call: TRBV4-2
d_call: TRBD1
clone_size: few
cdr3_nt: TGTGCCAGCAGCCACCCGGGACAGGGAGGCGGCGGCTACACCTTC
cdr3_aa: CASSHPGQGGGGYTF

j_call: TRBJ1-3
v_call: TRBV27
d_call: TRBD1
clone_size: .
cdr3_nt: TGTGCCAGCAGTTTAGGTTCGGGGACAGGGACAATATATTTT
cdr3_aa: CASSLGSGTGTIYF

j_call: TRBJ1-1
v_call: TRBV5-1
d_call: .
clone_size: many
cdr3_nt: TGCGCCAGCAGCTTGGGGGCCCCCAGGAACACTGAAGCTTTCTTT
cdr3_aa: CASSLGAPRNTEAFF

j_call: TRBJ2-4
v_call: TRBV19
d_call: TRBD1
clone_size: few
cdr3_nt: TGTGCCAGCCGGGACAGAAGATGGGATAACATTCAGTACTTC
cdr3_aa: CASRDRRWDNIQYF

j_call: TRBJ2-7
v_call: TRBV11-2
d_call: .
clone_size: few
cdr3_nt: TGTGCCAGCAGCTCCCGTTTAGGGCCCGCCGGCGAGCAGTACTTC
cdr3_aa: CASSSRLGPAGEQYF

j_call: TRBJ2-1
v_call: TRBV12-3/TRBV12-4
d_call: TRBD2
clone_size: .
cdr3_nt: TGTGCCAGCAGTTTTCCTAGCGGGAGCAATGAGCAGTTCTTC
cdr3_aa: CASSFPSGSNEQFF

j_call: TRBJ2-7
v_call: TRBV15
d_call: .
clone_size: .
cdr3_nt: TGTGCCACCAGCAGAGATTTCCTCGGGCAGTACTTC
cdr3_aa: CATSRDFLGQYF

j_call: TRBJ1-2
v_call: TRBV19
d_call: .
clone_size: .
cdr3_nt: TGTGCCAGCAAGGGGACCGCCACAGCCGATGGCTACACCTTC
cdr3_aa: CASKGTATADGYTF

j_call: TRBJ2-2
v_call: TRBV6-6
d_call: .
clone_size: few
cdr3_nt: TGTGCCAGCAGTCCACTTTTTGGGGAGCTGTTTTTT
cdr3_aa: CASSPLFGELFF

j_call: TRBJ1-2
v_call: TRBV29-1
d_call: .
clone_size: few
cdr3_nt: TGCAGCGTTGAAAAAGCTAACTATGGCTACACCTTC
cdr3_aa: CSVEKANYGYTF

j_call: TRBJ2-7
v_call: TRBV7-2
d_call: .
clone_size: many
cdr3_nt: TGTGCCAGCGCCCATGCGGTGGGGTCCTACGAGCAGTACTTC
cdr3_aa: CASAHAVGSYEQYF

j_call: TRBJ1-6
v_call: TRBV7-2
d_call: .
clone_size: .
cdr3_nt: TGTGCCAGCAGCTTAGACGGGGGCGACTCACCCCTCCACTTT
cdr3_aa: CASSLDGGDSPLHF

j_call: TRBJ2-5
v_call: TRBV20-1
d_call: TRBD1
clone_size: .
cdr3_nt: TGCAGTGCGAAAACAGGGGTAGAGACCCAGTACTTC
cdr3_aa: CSAKTGVETQYF

j_call: TRBJ1-5
v_call: TRBV7-2
d_call: TRBD1
clone_size: .
cdr3_nt: TGTGCCAGCAGCTTAGAGGCAGGGGGCGCGTACAATCAGCCCCAGCATTTT
cdr3_aa: CASSLEAGGAYNQPQHF

j_call: TRBJ1-6
v_call: TRBV6-5
d_call: .
clone_size: .
cdr3_nt: TGTGCCAGCAGTCGTTTTTTGGAGGGGACCCTCCACTTT
cdr3_aa: CASSRFLEGTLHF

j_call: TRBJ2-7
v_call: TRBV18
d_call: .
clone_size: few
cdr3_nt: TGTGCCAGTCAAGGGCCTTCTTCCTACGAGCAGTACTTC
cdr3_aa: CASQGPSSYEQYF

j_call: TRBJ2-7
v_call: TRBV6-5
d_call: .
clone_size: .
cdr3_nt: TGTGCCAGCGGGCAGGCCTACGAGCAGTACTTC
cdr3_aa: CASGQAYEQYF

j_call: TRBJ2-5
v_call: TRBV12-3/TRBV12-4
d_call: .
clone_size: many
cdr3_nt: TGTGCCAGCAGTTTTGTATGGCCCGGAGAGACCCAGTACTTC
cdr3_aa: CASSFVWPGETQYF

j_call: TRBJ2-1
v_call: TRBV20-1
d_call: .
clone_size: many
cdr3_nt: TGCAGTGCTAGTATCCAGGACTACAATGAGCAGTTCTTC
cdr3_aa: CSASIQDYNEQFF

j_call: TRBJ2-2
v_call: TRBV28
d_call: .
clone_size: .
cdr3_nt: TGTGCCAGCCTCTACGGGCGGACGAACACCGGGGAGCTGTTTTTT
cdr3_aa: CASLYGRTNTGELFF

j_call: TRBJ2-3
v_call: TRBV18
d_call: .
clone_size: few
cdr3_nt: TGTGCCAGCTCACCCGGGGGCGCAGATACGCAGTATTTT
cdr3_aa: CASSPGGADTQYF

j_call: TRBJ2-3
v_call: TRBV25-1
d_call: .
clone_size: .
cdr3_nt: TGTGCCAGCAGTGAATTCGGAAGGGCAGATACGCAGTATTTT
cdr3_aa: CASSEFGRADTQYF

j_call: TRBJ2-4
v_call: TRBV20-1
d_call: .
clone_size: few
cdr3_nt: TGCAGTGCTACGACCAAAAACATTCAGTACTTC
cdr3_aa: CSATTKNIQYF

j_call: TRBJ2-2
v_call: TRBV21-1
d_call: .
clone_size: .
cdr3_nt: TGTGCCAGCAGCAAAGTGGGACAGCCAGCGTTCACCGGGGAGCGGTTTTTT
cdr3_aa: CASSKVGQPAFTGERFF

j_call: TRBJ2-2
v_call: TRBV20-1
d_call: .
clone_size: many
cdr3_nt: TGCAGTGCTAGATTCGGCCAGAGCCCCACCGGGGAGCTGTTTTTT
cdr3_aa: CSARFGQSPTGELFF

j_call: TRBJ2-1
v_call: TRBV9
d_call: .
clone_size: many
cdr3_nt: TGTGCCAGCAGCGTAGAGGGACTTTGGGACAATGAGCAGTTCTTC
cdr3_aa: CASSVEGLWDNEQFF

j_call: TRBJ1-5
v_call: TRBV20-1
d_call: .
clone_size: many
cdr3_nt: TGCAGTGCTAGACCCACTCATACAGGGTATCAGCCCCAGCATTTT
cdr3_aa: CSARPTHTGYQPQHF

j_call: TRBJ2-7
v_call: TRBV11-2
d_call: .
clone_size: many
cdr3_nt: TGTGCCAGCAGCCTCACTAGCAGTTCCTACGAGCAGTACTTC
cdr3_aa: CASSLTSSSYEQYF

j_call: TRBJ2-7
v_call: TRBV20-1
d_call: TRBD1
clone_size: .
cdr3_nt: TGCAGTGCTAGAGATCGGGACAGCCATTACCTTTACGAGCAGTACTTC
cdr3_aa: CSARDRDSHYLYEQYF

j_call: TRBJ1-5
v_call: TRBV2
d_call: TRBD1
clone_size: .
cdr3_nt: TGTGCCAGCAGTGAAGACAGGGGGCCCCAGCCCCAGCATTTT
cdr3_aa: CASSEDRGPQPQHF